Following are 15 T cell receptor beta chains from one sample sequenced in a study of CD8 T cells in ankylosing spondylitis. TCRdb reprocessed the 5' RACE reads via MiXCR and lists one record per CDR3 protein. The sample consists of 270,000 or so distinct CDR3 sequences, 15% to 20% of them appearing once. The sample was blood, either unsorted or a sorted T cell fraction (not recorded which). All receptors come from a male donor with ankylosing spondylitis or in good health (not recorded which).

This clonotype was recorded a few times. The rearrangement joins TRBV3-1 to TRBJ2-2; D might be TRBD2 (5 bases). Trimming pared 1 base from V and 0 bases from J, leaving 12 bases between. CDR3 length: 17 amino acids. Germline V gene data show CDR1 as LGHDT and CDR2 as YNNKEL (reference sequence). CDR3 sequence (DNA): TGTGCCAGCAGCCAAGGGTTCGGGGTCCCGAACACCGGGGAGCTGTTTTTT. This translates into CASSQGFGVPNTGELFF.

The V gene is TRBV18, the J gene TRBJ2-1; TRBD2 aligns across 11 bases. Germline loops: CDR1 KGHSH, CDR2 LQKENI. This CDR3 has 16 amino acids. The J segment lost 9 bases and the V segment lost 5 bases, leaving 12 bases of the junction unmatched. The CDR3 loop is CASSNPTSGSYLEQFF. The DNA for the CDR3 is TGTGCCAGCTCAAATCCCACTAGCGGGAGTTACCTTGAGCAGTTCTTC. Full variable domain (remainder filled in from reference TRBV18 and TRBJ2-1): NAGVMQNPRHLVRRRGQEARLRCSPMKGHSHVYWYRQLPEEGLKFMVYLQKENIIDESGMPKERFSAEFPKEGPSILRIQQVVRGDSAAYFCASSNPTSGSYLEQFFGPGTRLTVL.

The rearrangement links TRBV20-1 to TRBJ2-7; 9 nucleotides match TRBD2. This CDR3 has 15 amino acids. V shed 2 bases and J 1 base; nucleotides not matched to a gene: 6. Germline V gene sequence: CDR1 DFQATT, CDR2 SNEGSKA (reference sequence). Written as DNA, the CDR3 is TGCAGTGCTAGACCCCTAGCGGGACTTTCCTACGAGCAGTACTTC. Amino acids: CSARPLAGLSYEQYF.

The rearrangement links TRBV11-1 to TRBJ2-1; possible D gene TRBD2, 6 bases. V lost 5 bases and J 1 base, leaving 24 bases between the germline ends. The CDR3 covers 19 residues. The V gene's germline CDR1 is SGHAT and CDR2 FQDESV (reference sequence). The DNA for the CDR3 is TGTGCCAGCAGCCCTAAGGGGCAAACTAGCATCAGTTCCTACAATGAGCAGTTCTTC. It is translated as CASSPKGQTSISSYNEQFF.

This clonotype was detected a few times. CDR3 sequence reads: CASNPQAGGPSYNEQFF. The CDR3 nucleotides read TGTGCCAGCAACCCCCAAGCGGGAGGGCCTTCCTACAATGAGCAGTTCTTC. The gene calls are TRBV6-1 and TRBJ2-1, with 10 bases fitting TRBD2. The CDR3 extends over 17 amino acids. Looked up from germline, CDR1 is MNHNS and CDR2 is SASEGT. Trimming cost V 7 bases and J 1 base; bases outside gene matches: 10.

About this clonotype itself: One base away lies a much larger clone, so this may be a sequencing read error. V gene TRBV29-1 combines with J gene TRBJ2-7; D unresolved. Trimming pared 5 bases from V and 6 bases from J, leaving 14 bases between. Germline CDR1 reads SQVTM; CDR2 reads ANQGSEA. This CDR3 contains 12 residues. The CDR3, as DNA: TGCAGCGTTCGGTCCAGCTCCCCCGAGCAGTACTTC. Protein product: CSVRSSSPEQYF.

The chain is built from TRBV5-1 and TRBJ2-1; D is undetermined. The ends were cut back, 4 bases at V and 6 bases at J, with 20 bases in the middle. The CDR3 spans 16 residues. From germline, CDR1 is SGHRS and CDR2 YFSETQ. In DNA, the CDR3 is TGCGCCAGCAGCCCCTGGGTCTCGGGCAGAGGCAATGAGCAGTTCTTC. This translates into CASSPWVSGRGNEQFF. Looking up the rest from reference TRBV5-1 and TRBJ2-1 gives the full variable domain: KAGVTQTPRYLIKTRGQQVTLSCSPISGHRSVSWYQQTPGQGLQFLFEYFSETQRNKGNFPGRFSGRQFSNSRSEMNVSTLELGDSALYLCASSPWVSGRGNEQFFGPGTRLTVL.

The gene calls are TRBV4-1 and TRBJ1-4; D ambiguous. Germline values: CDR1 MGHRA, CDR2 YSYEKL. The germline V and J ends were trimmed by 0 bases and 3 bases, with 8 bases remaining between them. CDR3 length equals 15 residues. The CDR3 here is CASSQEGTSNEKLFF. CDR3 nucleotide sequence: TGCGCCAGCAGCCAAGAAGGCACCTCTAATGAAAAACTGTTTTTT.

This chain connects TRBV4-1 to TRBJ2-5; 8 nucleotides agree with TRBD2. The ends lost 1 base at V and 7 bases at J; junction bases unmatched: 2. The CDR3 spans 13 residues. Germline-derived CDR1 and CDR2 are MGHRA and YSYEKL. The DNA of the CDR3 is TGCGCCAGCAGCCAAGTGCTAGCGGGGACCCAGTACTTC. It codes for CASSQVLAGTQYF.

The chain links TRBV12-3 or TRBV12-4 to TRBJ2-5; unclear D gene. V was clipped by 6 bases and J by 1 base, with 9 bases between them. The CDR3 spans 13 residues. Here the CDR3 reads CASSPLRQETQYF. The DNA of the CDR3 is TGTGCCAGCAGCCCTCTTCGCCAAGAGACCCAGTACTTC.

The genes are TRBV27 and TRBJ2-1, with no clear D. V lost 8 bases and J lost 0, with 14 bases in between. This CDR3 spans 15 amino acids. Germline CDR1 reads MNHEY; CDR2 reads SMNVEV (reference sequence). The CDR3 here is CASQVSGPSYNEQFF. The CDR3, as DNA: TGTGCCAGCCAAGTCTCCGGACCCTCCTACAATGAGCAGTTCTTC.

CDR3 nucleotide sequence: TGCGCCAGCAGCCATGGACAGGGGCCCTACGAGCAGTACTTC. Its protein product is CASSHGQGPYEQYF. This chain links TRBV4-1 with TRBJ2-7; 9 nucleotides align to TRBD1. V was clipped by 3 bases and J by 2 bases; unmatched bases: 2. Germline CDR1 MGHRA, CDR2 YSYEKL. This CDR3 is 14 amino acids long.

V usage is TRBV5-6 and J usage is TRBJ2-1, with D hard to call. The CDR3 spans 12 residues. Germline V gene sequence: CDR1 SGHDT, CDR2 YYEEEE. V lost 4 bases and J 4 bases, leaving 6 bases between the germline ends. The CDR3 spells CASSRLYNEQFF. The CDR3 coding sequence is TGTGCCAGCAGCCGACTTTACAATGAGCAGTTCTTC.

This chain connects TRBV11-2 to TRBJ2-2, with a possible D match to TRBD2 (6 bases). This CDR3 has 16 residues. V dropped 5 bases and J dropped 2 bases, with 15 bases sitting between them. Germline CDR1 and CDR2: SGHAT and FQNNGV. The CDR3 here is CASSPSGGINTGELFF. CDR3 in DNA: TGTGCCAGCAGCCCGTCGGGCGGGATTAACACCGGGGAGCTGTTTTTT.

The chain has TRBV5-1 and TRBJ2-5; D ambiguous. Germline V gene lookup returns CDR1 SGHRS and CDR2 YFSETQ. V dropped 4 bases and J dropped 1 base, with 14 bases sitting between them. The CDR3 loop spans 15 amino acids. CDR3: CASSTWPLIQETQYF. In DNA form, the CDR3 reads TGCGCCAGCAGCACGTGGCCCCTTATCCAAGAGACCCAGTACTTC. Variable domain in full (rest from reference TRBV5-1 and TRBJ2-5): KAGVTQTPRYLIKTRGQQVTLSCSPISGHRSVSWYQQTPGQGLQFLFEYFSETQRNKGNFPGRFSGRQFSNSRSEMNVSTLELGDSALYLCASSTWPLIQETQYFGPGTRLLVL.